This T cell receptor beta chain came from a study of Ad26.COV2.S vaccination and SARS-CoV-2 variants listed by TCRdb under 2021. About the investigation overall: Sequencing of the TCRbeta repertoire served to evaluate the specificity and breadth of SARS-CoV-2-reactive T cell receptors following Ad26.COV2.S vaccination. The TCR-sequenced set comprised approximately 30 samples: approximately 20 Ad26.COV2.S vaccine recipients, 5 placebo recipients and 8 SARS-CoV-2 convalescent individuals. General study outcomes and caveats: The authors noted that total T cell responses may have been underestimated by the TCR breadth and depth analyses. Ad26.COV2.S recipients had higher spike-specific TCR breadth than placebo recipients (P = 0.0014). Vaccine and placebo recipients had similar non-spike TCR breadth, a finding consistent with the vaccine containing only spike. After vaccination, spike-specific CD8+ and CD4+ T cell responses were reported to show substantial breadth.

The CDR1 and CDR2 encoded by the germline V gene are SGHAT and FQNNGV. Cut back by 5 bases and 5 bases, the V and J ends lie 13 bases apart. There are 13 amino acids in the CDR3, from cysteine to phenylalanine inclusive. Of all the DNA, just the CDR3 is kept, 39 bases in frame from base 1. TCRbeta CDR3 regions were sequenced with the immunoSEQ Assay. After extraction, genomic DNA underwent amplification by bias-controlled multiplex PCR, followed by high-throughput sequencing. The published analysis was carried out like this. To quantify the absolute abundance of every unique TCRbeta CDR3 region, sequences were collapsed and filtered. T cell fraction was estimated by normalizing TCRbeta template counts to usable DNA, with usable DNA measured through amplification of reference genes found in all nucleated cells. Repertoire TCRs were annotated as SARS-CoV-2-specific by exact matching of V gene, CDR3 amino acid sequence and J gene to a known reactive TCR set. MIRA supplied the reference SARS-CoV-2 TCR set, which was filtered for enrichment in COVID-19-positive ImmuneCODE repertoires so that public or cross-reactive TCRs were removed. Drawing on the MIRA antigens, annotated TCRs were analysed further at the level of specific ORF or position within ORF. Breadth was defined as the number of annotated unique rearrangements divided by the total number of unique productive rearrangements, and depth was defined as the summed frequency of the annotated unique rearrangements. TCR breadth was compared between groups using two-sided Wilcoxon rank-sum tests. Entries here come from immuneACCESS through TCRdb and include only in-frame sequences with V and J called. Some clones fail to appear in such tables; in the studies checked, an unresolved V gene covers under half of the shortfall, and the cause of the remainder is unknown. The V and J calls and clone size are taken from that table; D and trimming were inferred from the DNA. Across this sample there are roughly 100,000 clones, with roughly 75% seen only once. The ten top clones hold roughly 17% of the sample.

A few counts support this clone. Its antigen remains unidentified. No clone much larger than this one lies a single base away; base qualities are absent. The meaning of the sample's time point label: individuals recovered from natural SARS-CoV-2 infection. In this chain, TRBV11-2 is recombined with TRBJ2-7; a tentative D match to TRBD1 spans 6 bases. The sequencing here drew on peripheral blood, taken after recovery from COVID-19. The sequence derives from a human donor who had recovered from COVID-19. The nucleotide sequence is TGTGCCAGCAGCGAACAGGGTTTGAACGAGCAGTACTTC. It specifies CASSEQGLNEQYF.